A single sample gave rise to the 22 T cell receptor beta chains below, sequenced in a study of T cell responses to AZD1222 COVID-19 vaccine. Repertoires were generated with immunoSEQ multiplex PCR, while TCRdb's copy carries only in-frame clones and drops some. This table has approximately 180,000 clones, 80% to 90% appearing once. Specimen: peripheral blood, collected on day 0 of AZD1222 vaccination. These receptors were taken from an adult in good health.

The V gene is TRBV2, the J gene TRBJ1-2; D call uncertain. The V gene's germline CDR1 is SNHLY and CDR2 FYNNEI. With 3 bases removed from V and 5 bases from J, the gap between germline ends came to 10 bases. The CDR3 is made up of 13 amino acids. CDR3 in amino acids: CASSDLGDYGYTF. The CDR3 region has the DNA TGTGCCAGCAGTGACTTAGGAGATTATGGCTACACCTTC. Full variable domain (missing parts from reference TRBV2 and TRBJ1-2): EPEVTQTPSHQVTQMGQEVILRCVPISNHLYFYWYRQILGQKVEFLVSFYNNEISEKSEIFDDQFSVERPDGSNFTLKIRSTKLEDSAMYFCASSDLGDYGYTFGSGTRLTVV.

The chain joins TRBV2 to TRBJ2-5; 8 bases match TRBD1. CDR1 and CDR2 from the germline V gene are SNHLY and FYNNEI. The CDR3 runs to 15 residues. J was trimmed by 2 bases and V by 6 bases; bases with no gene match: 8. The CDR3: CASSLLRTGQETQYF. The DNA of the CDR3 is TGTGCCAGCAGCCTACTCAGGACAGGGCAAGAGACCCAGTACTTC.

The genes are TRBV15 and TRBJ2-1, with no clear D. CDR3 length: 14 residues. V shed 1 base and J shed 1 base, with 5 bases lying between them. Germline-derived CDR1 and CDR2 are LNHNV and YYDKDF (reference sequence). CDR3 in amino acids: CATSRARSYNEQFF. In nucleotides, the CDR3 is TGTGCCACCAGCAGAGCTAGATCCTACAATGAGCAGTTCTTC.

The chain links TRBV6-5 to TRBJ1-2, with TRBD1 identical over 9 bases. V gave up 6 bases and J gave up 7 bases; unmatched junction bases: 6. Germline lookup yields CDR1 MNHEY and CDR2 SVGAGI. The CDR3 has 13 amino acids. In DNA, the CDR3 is TGTGCCAGCAGCGTTGACAGGGGGGGTGGCTACACCTTC. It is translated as CASSVDRGGGYTF.

CDR3 sequence (DNA): TGTGCCAGCAGCCGATTTCAGGGCGCTATGAACACTGAAGCTTTCTTT. Protein product: CASSRFQGAMNTEAFF. This chain connects TRBV3-1 (or the pseudogene TRBV3-2) to TRBJ1-1; maybe TRBD1 (5 bases). This CDR3 spans 16 amino acids. Between the trimmed V and J ends, which lost 4 bases and 0 bases, there was a span of 15 bases. Germline loops: CDR1 LGHDT, CDR2 YNNKEL (reference sequence).

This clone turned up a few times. CDR3 in amino acids: CAWSVGQGADGYTF. The CDR3 region has the DNA TGTGCCTGGAGTGTGGGACAGGGGGCCGATGGCTACACCTTC. The gene calls are TRBV30 and TRBJ1-2; TRBD1 aligns across 12 bases. The V gene end was trimmed by 0 bases and the J gene end by 6 bases; junction bases not matched to a gene: 2. Per the germline V gene, CDR1 is GTSNPN and CDR2 is SVGIG (reference sequence). This CDR3 has 14 amino acids.

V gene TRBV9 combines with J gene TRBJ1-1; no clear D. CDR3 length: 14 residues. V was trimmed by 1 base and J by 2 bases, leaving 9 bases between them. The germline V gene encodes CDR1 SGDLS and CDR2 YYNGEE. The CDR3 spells CASSVTPGNTEAFF. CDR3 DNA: TGTGCCAGCAGCGTAACGCCAGGCAACACTGAAGCTTTCTTT. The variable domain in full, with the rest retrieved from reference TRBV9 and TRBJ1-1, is DSGVTQTPKHLITATGQRVTLRCSPRSGDLSVYWYQQSLDQGLQFLIQYYNGEERAKGNILERFSAQQFPDLHSELNLSSLELGDSALYFCASSVTPGNTEAFFGQGTRLTVV.

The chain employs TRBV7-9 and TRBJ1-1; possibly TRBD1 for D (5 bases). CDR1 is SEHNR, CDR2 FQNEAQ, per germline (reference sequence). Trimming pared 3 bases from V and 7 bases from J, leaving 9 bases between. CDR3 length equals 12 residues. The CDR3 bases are TGTGCCAGCAGCTTCATAGACAGTGAAGCTTTCTTT. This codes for CASSFIDSEAFF. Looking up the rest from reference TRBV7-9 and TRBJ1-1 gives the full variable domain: DTGVSQNPRHKITKRGQNVTFRCDPISEHNRLYWYRQTLGQGPEFLTYFQNEAQLEKSRLLSDRFSAERPKGSFSTLEIQRTEQGDSAMYLCASSFIDSEAFFGQGTRLTVV.

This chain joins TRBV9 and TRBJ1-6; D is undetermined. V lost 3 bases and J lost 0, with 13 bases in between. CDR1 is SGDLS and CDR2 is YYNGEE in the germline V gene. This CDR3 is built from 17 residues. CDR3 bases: TGTGCCAGCAGCGAATCCCGACGGAGCTCCTATAATTCACCCCTCCACTTT. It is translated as CASSESRRSSYNSPLHF.

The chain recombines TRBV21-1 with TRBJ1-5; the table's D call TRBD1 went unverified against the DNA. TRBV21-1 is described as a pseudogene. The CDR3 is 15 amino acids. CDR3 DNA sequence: TGTGCCAGCACCGCCGGGACAGAGAGCAATCAGCCCCAGCATTTT. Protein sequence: CASTAGTESNQPQHF.

The chain's CDR3 is CASSQLAGGRDGELFF. As DNA, the CDR3 is TGTGCCAGCAGTCAGCTAGCGGGGGGGCGCGACGGGGAGCTGTTTTTT. The chain combines TRBV27 with TRBJ2-2; 12 bases map to TRBD2. The V gene's germline CDR1 is MNHEY and CDR2 SMNVEV (reference sequence). The CDR3 contains 16 residues. V was clipped by 5 bases and J by 7 bases; unmatched bases: 8.

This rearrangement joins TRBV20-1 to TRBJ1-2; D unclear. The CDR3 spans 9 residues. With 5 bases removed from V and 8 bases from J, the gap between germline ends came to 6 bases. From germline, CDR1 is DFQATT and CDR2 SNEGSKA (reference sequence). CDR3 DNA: TGCAGTGCTTCGGGAGGCTACACCTTC. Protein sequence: CSASGGYTF.

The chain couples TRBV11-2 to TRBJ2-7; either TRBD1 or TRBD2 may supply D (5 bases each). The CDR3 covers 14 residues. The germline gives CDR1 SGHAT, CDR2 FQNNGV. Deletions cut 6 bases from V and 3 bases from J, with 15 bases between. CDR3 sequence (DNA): TGTGCCAGCAGTGCTACGGGGCTCATCTACGAGCAGTACTTC. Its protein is CASSATGLIYEQYF. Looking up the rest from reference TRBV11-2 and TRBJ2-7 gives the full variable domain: EAGVAQSPRYKIIEKRQSVAFWCNPISGHATLYWYQQILGQGPKLLIQFQNNGVVDDSQLPKDRFSAERLKGVDSTLKIQPAKLEDSAVYLCASSATGLIYEQYFGPGTRLTVT.

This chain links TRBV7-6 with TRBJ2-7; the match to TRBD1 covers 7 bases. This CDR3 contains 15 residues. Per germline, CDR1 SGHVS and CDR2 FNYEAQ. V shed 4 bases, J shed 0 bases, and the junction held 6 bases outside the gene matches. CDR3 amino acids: CASSSTGRFSYEQYF. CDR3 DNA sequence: TGTGCCAGCAGCTCGACAGGGCGCTTCTCCTACGAGCAGTACTTC.

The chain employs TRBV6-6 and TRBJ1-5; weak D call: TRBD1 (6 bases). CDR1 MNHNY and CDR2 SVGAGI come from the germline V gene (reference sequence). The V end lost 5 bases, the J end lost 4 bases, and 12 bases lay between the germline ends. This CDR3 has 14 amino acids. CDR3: CASSDRDINQPQHF. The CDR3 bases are TGTGCCAGCAGTGACCGGGACATTAATCAGCCCCAGCATTTT.

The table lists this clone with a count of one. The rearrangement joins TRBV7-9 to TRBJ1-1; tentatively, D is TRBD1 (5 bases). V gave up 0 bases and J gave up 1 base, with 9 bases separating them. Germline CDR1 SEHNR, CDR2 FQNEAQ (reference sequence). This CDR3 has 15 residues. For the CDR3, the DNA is TGTGCCAGCAGCTTAGCGGGGGGTCCGAACACTGAAGCTTTCTTT. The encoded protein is CASSLAGGPNTEAFF.

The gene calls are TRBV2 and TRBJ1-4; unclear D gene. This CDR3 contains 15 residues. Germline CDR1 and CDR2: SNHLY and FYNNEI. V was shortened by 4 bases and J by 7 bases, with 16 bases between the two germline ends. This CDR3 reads CASSGAGALTEKLFF. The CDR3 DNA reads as TGTGCCAGCAGTGGGGCGGGAGCCCTAACTGAAAAACTGTTTTTT.

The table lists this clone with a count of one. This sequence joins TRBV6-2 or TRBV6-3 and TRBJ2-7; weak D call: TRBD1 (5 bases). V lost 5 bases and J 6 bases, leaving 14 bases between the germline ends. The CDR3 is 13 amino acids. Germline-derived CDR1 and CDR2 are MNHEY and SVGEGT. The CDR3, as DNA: TGTGCCAGCAGTAGGGGAAATGAACCCGAGCAGTACTTC. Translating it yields CASSRGNEPEQYF.

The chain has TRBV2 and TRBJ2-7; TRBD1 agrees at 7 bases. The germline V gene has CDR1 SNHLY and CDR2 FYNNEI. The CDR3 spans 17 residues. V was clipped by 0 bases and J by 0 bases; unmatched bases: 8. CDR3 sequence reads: CASSEANRGRTSYEQYF. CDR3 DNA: TGTGCCAGCAGTGAAGCGAACAGGGGCCGAACCTCCTACGAGCAGTACTTC.

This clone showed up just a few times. In DNA form, the CDR3 reads TGTGCCAGCAGCAGGACTAGCGGGGGAGATGAGCAGTTCTTC. Encoded protein: CASSRTSGGDEQFF. This chain joins TRBV7-7 and TRBJ2-1; 13 nucleotides match TRBD2. The CDR3 has 14 residues. CDR1 is SSHAT, CDR2 FNYEAQ, per germline (reference sequence). The V segment lost 5 bases and the J segment 8 bases; nucleotides outside the gene matches: 3.

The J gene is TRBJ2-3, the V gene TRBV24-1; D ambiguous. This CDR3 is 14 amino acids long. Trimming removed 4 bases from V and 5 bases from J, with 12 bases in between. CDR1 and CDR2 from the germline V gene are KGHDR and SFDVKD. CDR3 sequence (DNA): TGTGCCACCAGTGACGGCAGGTGGGGAGATACGCAGTATTTT. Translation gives CATSDGRWGDTQYF.

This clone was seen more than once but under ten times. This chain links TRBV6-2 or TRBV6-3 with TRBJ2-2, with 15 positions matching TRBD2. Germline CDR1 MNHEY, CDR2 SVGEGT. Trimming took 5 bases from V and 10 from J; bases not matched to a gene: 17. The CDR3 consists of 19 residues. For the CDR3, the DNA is TGTGCCAGCAGTCGGGATCCGGGACTAGCGGGGGGCCCGCGCGAGGAGCTGTTTTTT. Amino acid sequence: CASSRDPGLAGGPREELFF.